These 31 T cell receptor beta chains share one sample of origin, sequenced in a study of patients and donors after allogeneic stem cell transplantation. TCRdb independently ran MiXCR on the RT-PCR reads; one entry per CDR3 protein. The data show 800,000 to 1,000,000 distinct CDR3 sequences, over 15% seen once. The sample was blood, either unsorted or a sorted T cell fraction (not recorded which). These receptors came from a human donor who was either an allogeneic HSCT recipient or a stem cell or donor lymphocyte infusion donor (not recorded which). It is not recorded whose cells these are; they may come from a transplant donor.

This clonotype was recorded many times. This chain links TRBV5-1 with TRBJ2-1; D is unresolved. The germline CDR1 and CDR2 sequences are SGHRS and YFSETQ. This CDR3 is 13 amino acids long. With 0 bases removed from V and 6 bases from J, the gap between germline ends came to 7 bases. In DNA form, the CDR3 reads TGCGCCAGCAGCTTGGAATCCGGCAATGAGCAGTTCTTC. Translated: CASSLESGNEQFF.

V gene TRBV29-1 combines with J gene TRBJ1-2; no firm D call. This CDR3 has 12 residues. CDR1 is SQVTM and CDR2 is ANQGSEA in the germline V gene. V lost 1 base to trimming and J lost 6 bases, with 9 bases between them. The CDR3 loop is CSVEGSNDGYTF. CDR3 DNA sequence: TGCAGCGTTGAAGGCTCCAATGATGGCTACACCTTC.

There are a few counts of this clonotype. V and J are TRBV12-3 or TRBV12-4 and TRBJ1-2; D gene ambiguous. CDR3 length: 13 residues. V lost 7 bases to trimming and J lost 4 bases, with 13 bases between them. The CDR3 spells CASKPTAPYGYTF. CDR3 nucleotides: TGTGCCAGCAAACCAACAGCCCCCTATGGCTACACCTTC.

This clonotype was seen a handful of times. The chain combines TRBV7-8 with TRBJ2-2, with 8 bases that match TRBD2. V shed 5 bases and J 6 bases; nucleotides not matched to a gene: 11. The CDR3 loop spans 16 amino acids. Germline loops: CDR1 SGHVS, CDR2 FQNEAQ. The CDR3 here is CASSTTVGRAPGELFF. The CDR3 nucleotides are TGTGCCAGCAGCACAACGGTCGGGAGGGCCCCCGGGGAGCTGTTTTTT.

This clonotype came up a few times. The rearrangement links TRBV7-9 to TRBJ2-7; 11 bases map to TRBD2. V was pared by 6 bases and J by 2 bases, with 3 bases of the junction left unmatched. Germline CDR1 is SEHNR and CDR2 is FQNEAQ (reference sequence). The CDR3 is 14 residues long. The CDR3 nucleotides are TGTGCCAGCAGGGATAGCGGGAGGGCCTACGAGCAGTACTTC. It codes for CASRDSGRAYEQYF.

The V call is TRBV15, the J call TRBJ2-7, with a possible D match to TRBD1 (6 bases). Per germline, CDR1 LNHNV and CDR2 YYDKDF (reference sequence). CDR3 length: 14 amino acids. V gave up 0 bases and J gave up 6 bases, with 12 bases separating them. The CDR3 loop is CATSRDGQKPEQYF. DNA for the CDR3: TGTGCCACCAGCAGAGATGGACAGAAACCCGAGCAGTACTTC. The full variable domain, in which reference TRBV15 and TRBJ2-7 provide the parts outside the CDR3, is DAMVIQNPRYQVTQFGKPVTLSCSQTLNHNVMYWYQQKSSQAPKLLFHYYDKDFNNEADTPDNFQSRRPNTSFCFLDIRSPGLGDTAMYLCATSRDGQKPEQYFGPGTRLTVT.

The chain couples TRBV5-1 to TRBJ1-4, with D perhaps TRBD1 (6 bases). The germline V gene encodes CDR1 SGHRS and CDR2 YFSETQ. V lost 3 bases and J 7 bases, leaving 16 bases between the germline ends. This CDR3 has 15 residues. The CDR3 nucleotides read TGCGCCAGCAGCTCGGAGGCATCCAGGGGTGAAAAACTGTTTTTT. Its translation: CASSSEASRGEKLFF.

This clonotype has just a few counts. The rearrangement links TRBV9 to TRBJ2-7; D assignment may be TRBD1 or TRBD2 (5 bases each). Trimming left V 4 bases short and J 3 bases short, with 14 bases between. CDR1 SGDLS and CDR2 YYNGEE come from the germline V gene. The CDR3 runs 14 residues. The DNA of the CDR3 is TGTGCCAGCAGCTCGGGGCTCCAACTCTACGAGCAGTACTTC. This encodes CASSSGLQLYEQYF.

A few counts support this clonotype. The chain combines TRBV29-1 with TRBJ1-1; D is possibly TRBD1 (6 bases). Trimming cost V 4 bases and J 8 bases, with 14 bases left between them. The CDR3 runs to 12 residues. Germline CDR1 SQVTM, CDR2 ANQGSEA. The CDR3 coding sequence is TGCAGCGTTGGGGGGGCAGCCAGAGAAGCTTTCTTT. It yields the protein CSVGGAAREAFF.

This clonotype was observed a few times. Here the CDR3 DNA reads TGTGCCATCAGTGGACTAGCGGGCGAAGATACGCAGTATTTT. Protein product: CAISGLAGEDTQYF. The rearrangement uses TRBV10-3 and TRBJ2-3, with TRBD2 identical over 10 bases. Germline CDR1 and CDR2: ENHRY and SYGVKD. V lost 4 bases, J lost 5 bases, and 3 bases stayed unmatched. The CDR3 consists of 14 residues.

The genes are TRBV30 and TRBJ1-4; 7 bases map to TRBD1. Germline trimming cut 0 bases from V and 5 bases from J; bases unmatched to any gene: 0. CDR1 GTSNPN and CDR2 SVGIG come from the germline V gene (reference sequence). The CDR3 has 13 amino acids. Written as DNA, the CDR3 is TGTGCCTGGAGTGTACAGGGGAATGAAAAACTGTTTTTT. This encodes CAWSVQGNEKLFF.

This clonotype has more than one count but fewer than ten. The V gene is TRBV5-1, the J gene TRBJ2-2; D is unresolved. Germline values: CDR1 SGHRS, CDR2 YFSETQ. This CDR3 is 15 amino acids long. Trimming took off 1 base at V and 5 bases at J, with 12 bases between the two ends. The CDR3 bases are TGCGCCAGCAGCTTGAGAGTAGATCGAACCGGGGAGCTGTTTTTT. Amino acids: CASSLRVDRTGELFF.

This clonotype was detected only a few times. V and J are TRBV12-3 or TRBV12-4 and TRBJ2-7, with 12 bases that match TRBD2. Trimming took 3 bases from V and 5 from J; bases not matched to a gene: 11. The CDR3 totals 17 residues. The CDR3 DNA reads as TGTGCCAGCAGTTTGCTCCATCCCGGACTAGCGGGAAACGAGCAGTACTTC. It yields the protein CASSLLHPGLAGNEQYF.

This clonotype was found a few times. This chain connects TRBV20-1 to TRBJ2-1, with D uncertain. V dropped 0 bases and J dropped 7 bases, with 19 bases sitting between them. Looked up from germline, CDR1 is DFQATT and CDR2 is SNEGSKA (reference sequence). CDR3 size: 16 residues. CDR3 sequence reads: CSAREETGLHRNEQFF. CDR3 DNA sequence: TGCAGTGCTAGAGAAGAGACCGGCCTCCACCGTAATGAGCAGTTCTTC.

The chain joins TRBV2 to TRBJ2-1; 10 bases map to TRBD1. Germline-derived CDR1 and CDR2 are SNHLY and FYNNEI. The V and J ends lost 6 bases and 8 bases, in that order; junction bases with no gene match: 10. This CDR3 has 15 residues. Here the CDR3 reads CASRKGQGEWDEQFF. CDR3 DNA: TGTGCCAGCAGGAAAGGACAGGGGGAGTGGGATGAGCAGTTCTTC.

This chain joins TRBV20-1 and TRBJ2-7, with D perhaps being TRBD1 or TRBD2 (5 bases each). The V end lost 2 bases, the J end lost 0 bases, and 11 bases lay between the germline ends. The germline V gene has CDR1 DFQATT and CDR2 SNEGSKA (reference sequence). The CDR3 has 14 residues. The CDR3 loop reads CSARMKGSSYEQYF. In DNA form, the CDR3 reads TGCAGTGCTAGAATGAAGGGGAGCTCCTACGAGCAGTACTTC.

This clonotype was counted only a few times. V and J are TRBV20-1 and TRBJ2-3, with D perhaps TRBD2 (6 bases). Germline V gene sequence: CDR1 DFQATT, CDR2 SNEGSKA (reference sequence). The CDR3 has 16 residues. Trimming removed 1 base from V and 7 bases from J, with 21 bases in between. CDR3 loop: CSARARDSNSAYTQYF. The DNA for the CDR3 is TGCAGTGCTAGAGCCCGGGACTCAAACTCTGCATATACGCAGTATTTT.

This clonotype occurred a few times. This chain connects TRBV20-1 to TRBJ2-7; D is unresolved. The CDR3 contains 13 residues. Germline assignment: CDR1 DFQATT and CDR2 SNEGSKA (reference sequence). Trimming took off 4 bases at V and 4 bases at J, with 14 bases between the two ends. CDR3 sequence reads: CSATSGVTYEQYF. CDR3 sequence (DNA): TGCAGTGCTACTTCCGGAGTGACTTACGAGCAGTACTTC.

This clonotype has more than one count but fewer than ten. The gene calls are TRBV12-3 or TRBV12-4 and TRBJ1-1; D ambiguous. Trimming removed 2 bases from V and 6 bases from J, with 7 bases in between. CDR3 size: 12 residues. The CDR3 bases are TGTGCCAGCAGTTTAAATGGCGCTGAAGCTTTCTTT. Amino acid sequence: CASSLNGAEAFF.

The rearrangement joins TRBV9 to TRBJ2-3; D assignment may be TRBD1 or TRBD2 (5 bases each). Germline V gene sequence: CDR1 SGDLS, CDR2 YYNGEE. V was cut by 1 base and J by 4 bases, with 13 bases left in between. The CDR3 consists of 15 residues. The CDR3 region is CASSVMRGLSDTQYF. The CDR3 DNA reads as TGTGCCAGCAGCGTAATGAGGGGTCTCTCAGATACGCAGTATTTT. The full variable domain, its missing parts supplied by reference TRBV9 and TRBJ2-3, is DSGVTQTPKHLITATGQRVTLRCSPRSGDLSVYWYQQSLDQGLQFLIQYYNGEERAKGNILERFSAQQFPDLHSELNLSSLELGDSALYFCASSVMRGLSDTQYFGPGTRLTVL.

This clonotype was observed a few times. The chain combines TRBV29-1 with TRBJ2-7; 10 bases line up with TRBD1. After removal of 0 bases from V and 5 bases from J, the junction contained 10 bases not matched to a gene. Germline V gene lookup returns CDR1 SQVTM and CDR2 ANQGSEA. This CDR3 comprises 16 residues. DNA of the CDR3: TGCAGCGTTGAAGATCGCGGGACAGGGGTCTTAAACGAGCAGTACTTC. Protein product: CSVEDRGTGVLNEQYF.

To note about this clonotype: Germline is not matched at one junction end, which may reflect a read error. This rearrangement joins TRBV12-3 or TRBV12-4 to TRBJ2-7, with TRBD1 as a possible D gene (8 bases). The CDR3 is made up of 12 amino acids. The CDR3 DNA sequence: TGTGCCAGCAGTTTAATCGGGGGGCAGGGGGCCTTC. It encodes CASSLIGGQGAF.

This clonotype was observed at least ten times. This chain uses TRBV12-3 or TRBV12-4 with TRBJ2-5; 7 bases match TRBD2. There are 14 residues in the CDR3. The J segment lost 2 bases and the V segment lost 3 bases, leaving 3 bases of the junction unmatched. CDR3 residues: CASSFDGGQETQYF. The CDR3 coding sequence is TGTGCCAGCAGTTTTGACGGGGGGCAAGAGACCCAGTACTTC.

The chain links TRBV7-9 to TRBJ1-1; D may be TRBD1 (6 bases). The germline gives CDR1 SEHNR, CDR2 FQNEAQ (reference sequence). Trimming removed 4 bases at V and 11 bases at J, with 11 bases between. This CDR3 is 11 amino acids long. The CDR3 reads CASSSDRPAFF. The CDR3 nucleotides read TGTGCCAGCAGCTCAGACAGGCCGGCTTTCTTT.

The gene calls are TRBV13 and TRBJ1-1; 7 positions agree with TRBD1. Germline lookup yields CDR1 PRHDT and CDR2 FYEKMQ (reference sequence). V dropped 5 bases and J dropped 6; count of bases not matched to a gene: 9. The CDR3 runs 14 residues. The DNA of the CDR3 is TGTGCCAGCAGCCCCCCGACAGGGACGCCTGAAGCTTTCTTT. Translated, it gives CASSPPTGTPEAFF.

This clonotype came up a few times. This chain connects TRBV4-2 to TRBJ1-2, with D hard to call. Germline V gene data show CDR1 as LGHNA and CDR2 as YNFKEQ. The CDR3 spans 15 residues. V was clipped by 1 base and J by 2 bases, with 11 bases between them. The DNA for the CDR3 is TGTGCCAGCAGCCAAGCCCTTGGCTGGAACTATGGCTACACCTTC. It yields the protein CASSQALGWNYGYTF.

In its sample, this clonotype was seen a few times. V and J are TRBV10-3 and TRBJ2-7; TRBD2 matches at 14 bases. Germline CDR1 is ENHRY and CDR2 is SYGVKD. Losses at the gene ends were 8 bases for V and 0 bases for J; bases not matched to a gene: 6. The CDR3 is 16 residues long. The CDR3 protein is CAIGTSGSDLSYEQYF. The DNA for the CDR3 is TGTGCCATCGGGACTAGCGGGAGCGACCTCTCCTACGAGCAGTACTTC.

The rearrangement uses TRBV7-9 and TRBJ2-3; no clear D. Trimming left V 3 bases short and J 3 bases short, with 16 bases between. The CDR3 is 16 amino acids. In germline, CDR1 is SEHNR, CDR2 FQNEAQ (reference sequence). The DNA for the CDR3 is TGTGCCAGCAGCTTTTTCAGACCCCTCGGTACAGATACGCAGTATTTT. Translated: CASSFFRPLGTDTQYF.

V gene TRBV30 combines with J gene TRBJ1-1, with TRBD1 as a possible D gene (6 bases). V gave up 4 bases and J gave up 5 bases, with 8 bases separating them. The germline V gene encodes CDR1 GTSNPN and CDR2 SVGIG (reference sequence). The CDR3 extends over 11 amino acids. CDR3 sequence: CAWKGVTEAFF. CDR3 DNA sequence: TGTGCCTGGAAGGGGGTAACTGAAGCTTTCTTT.

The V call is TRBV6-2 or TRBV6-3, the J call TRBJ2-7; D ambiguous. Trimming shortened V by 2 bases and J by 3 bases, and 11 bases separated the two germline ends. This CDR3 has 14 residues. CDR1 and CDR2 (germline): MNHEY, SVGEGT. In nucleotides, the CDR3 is TGTGCCAGCAGTTACGGGAACTTCAACTACGAGCAGTACTTC. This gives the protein CASSYGNFNYEQYF.

Here the CDR3 DNA reads TGTGCCATCAGTGAGACGGCAGCTGGGGCCAACGTCCTGACTTTC. Translated: CAISETAAGANVLTF. This chain uses TRBV10-3 with TRBJ2-6; D unresolved. Trimming removed 2 bases at V and 2 bases at J, with 7 bases between. This CDR3 is built from 15 residues. Per the germline V gene, CDR1 is ENHRY and CDR2 is SYGVKD.